Sequencing of this T cell receptor beta chain was carried out in a study of shared clonotypes between healthy human individuals. Across several immunoSEQ plates, the genomic DNA of each subset was split evenly. Using immunoSEQ multiplex PCR, the repertoire was profiled, and TCRdb retains in-frame clones only, with some absent. Of over a million clones in the sample, about 77% are singletons; the top ten hold nearly 1.5%. The V segment lost 1 base and the J segment 1 base; nucleotides outside the gene matches: 4. CDR1 is SGHDT, CDR2 YYEEEE, per germline. This CDR3 contains 15 residues. As regards this clone: Antigen: not known.

Overall study results and limits: The study found lower generation probabilities in non-shared clonotypes than in those shared by all four donors.

Sequences were obtained from memory CD4+ T cells sorted from blood. Stated subset: CD45RA-negative fraction. The rearrangement joins TRBV5-6 to TRBJ2-5; 7 bases map to TRBD1. The TCR comes from a man between 18 and 29 years old in good health. CDR3 region: CASSLIDRVQETQYF. The CDR3 DNA reads TGTGCCAGCAGCTTGATTGACAGGGTCCAAGAGACCCAGTACTTC. The full variable domain, with the rest looked up from reference TRBV5-6 and TRBJ2-5, is DAGVTQSPTHLIKTRGQQVTLRCSPKSGHDTVSWYQQALGQGPQFIFQYYEEEERQRGNFPDRFSGHQFPNYSSELNVNALLLGDSALYLCASSLIDRVQETQYFGPGTRLLVL.